A single sample is the source of the 15 T cell receptor beta chains below, sequenced in a study of blood T cell repertoires in COVID-19. Here immunoSEQ multiplex PCR was the method, and the copy in TCRdb shows in-frame clones only, minus some. This table holds around 200,000 clones, 83% found once. Sequencing was done on a sample of peripheral blood. These receptors were collected from a woman aged 25 to 39 with COVID-19, enrolled during active disease.

The chain is built from TRBV30 and TRBJ1-1; D is ambiguous. Germline values: CDR1 GTSNPN, CDR2 SVGIG (reference sequence). V lost 2 bases to trimming and J lost 6 bases, with 10 bases between them. The CDR3 has 12 residues. CDR3 DNA sequence: TGTGCCTGGAGTAACGTCCGCGCTGAAGCTTTCTTT. As protein: CAWSNVRAEAFF.

Only one count was recorded for this clone. This sequence joins TRBV20-1 and TRBJ2-7, with 14 bases lining up with TRBD2. The V and J ends lost 3 bases and 2 bases, in that order; junction bases with no gene match: 6. The CDR3 runs 16 residues. Per germline, CDR1 DFQATT and CDR2 SNEGSKA (reference sequence). The CDR3 coding sequence is TGCAGTGCTAGTCCGGGACTAGCGGGAGTTCCCTACGAGCAGTACTTC. It is translated as CSASPGLAGVPYEQYF.

The chain recombines TRBV10-3 with TRBJ2-7; 8 bases align to TRBD1. Trimming at V came to 4 bases and at J to 0 bases, leaving 8 bases not matched to a gene. Germline V lookup: CDR1 ENHRY, CDR2 SYGVKD. The CDR3 spans 16 residues. In nucleotides, the CDR3 is TGTGCCATCAGTGGCTCGCGACAGGGGCCCTCCTACGAGCAGTACTTC. As protein: CAISGSRQGPSYEQYF.

The chain uses TRBV27 and TRBJ1-4, with TRBD1 matching over 10 bases. This CDR3 is built from 14 residues. V shed 4 bases and J 13 bases; nucleotides not matched to a gene: 9. Germline-derived CDR1 and CDR2 are MNHEY and SMNVEV (reference sequence). The CDR3 loop reads CASSSRTGGGRLFF. The CDR3 DNA reads as TGTGCCAGCAGTTCCCGGACAGGGGGAGGGAGACTGTTTTTT.

This clone was detected only once. The chain combines TRBV5-5 with TRBJ2-1; 9 positions match TRBD2. Trimming at V came to 1 base and at J to 10 bases, leaving 6 bases not matched to a gene. Germline V lookup: CDR1 SGHKS, CDR2 YYEKEE (reference sequence). The CDR3 runs 14 residues. CDR3 sequence reads: CASSLLAGVGEQFF. The CDR3 bases are TGTGCCAGCAGCTTGTTAGCGGGAGTGGGGGAGCAGTTCTTC.

This clone was picked up one time. Germline and junction disagree at one end, which may indicate a read error. The CDR3, as DNA: TGCAGCGTCGAAGGGGGGCGCGGGTCCACTGAAGCTTTCTTT. This codes for CSVEGGRGSTEAFF. The chain employs TRBV29-1 and TRBJ1-1; D is possibly TRBD1 (6 bases). Germline V lookup: CDR1 SQVTM, CDR2 ANQGSEA. This CDR3 region has 14 residues.

This rearrangement joins TRBV19 to TRBJ2-7; D perhaps matches TRBD1 (5 bases). This CDR3 spans 14 amino acids. CDR1 is LNHDA and CDR2 is SQIVND in the germline V gene (reference sequence). Trimming removed 3 bases at V and 3 bases at J, with 12 bases between. The chain's CDR3 is CASSIGSGRYEQYF. CDR3 in DNA: TGTGCCAGTAGTATTGGTTCAGGGCGCTACGAGCAGTACTTC.

This sequence joins TRBV27 and TRBJ2-7, with 12 bases lining up with TRBD2. V was clipped by 6 bases and J by 4 bases; unmatched bases: 4. Per the germline V gene, CDR1 is MNHEY and CDR2 is SMNVEV (reference sequence). The CDR3 covers 14 residues. CDR3 region: CASSPTSGGYEQYF. For the CDR3, the DNA is TGTGCCAGCAGCCCGACTAGCGGGGGTTACGAGCAGTACTTC.

The chain employs TRBV24-1 and TRBJ2-5, with D maybe TRBD2 (5 bases). V lost 2 bases to trimming and J lost 5 bases, with 17 bases between them. Germline assignment: CDR1 KGHDR and CDR2 SFDVKD. The CDR3 extends over 16 amino acids. The CDR3 DNA reads as TGTGCCACCAGTGATTCCGTAACGTCCACGGGGGAGACCCAGTACTTC. Its translation is CATSDSVTSTGETQYF.

This clone has a handful of counts. The chain has TRBV19 and TRBJ2-5; no clear D gene. The CDR3 is 11 residues long. Trimming took 5 bases from V and 7 from J, leaving 8 bases between them. CDR1 is LNHDA, CDR2 SQIVND, per germline (reference sequence). CDR3 residues: CASSSEVTQYF. CDR3 bases: TGTGCCAGTAGTTCAGAGGTGACCCAGTACTTC.

This clone has a single count. The chain links TRBV7-2 to TRBJ2-3; the match to TRBD2 covers 15 bases. Germline CDR1 is SGHTA and CDR2 is FQGNSA. V lost 4 bases, J lost 1 base, and 9 bases stayed unmatched. This CDR3 comprises 19 residues. The CDR3 DNA reads as TGTGCCAGCAGCTCCCGGGGGACTAGCGGGGGGACACGCACAGATACGCAGTATTTT. This translates into CASSSRGTSGGTRTDTQYF.

This chain uses TRBV7-9 with TRBJ1-4, with 8 bases lining up with TRBD1. This CDR3 is built from 15 residues. With V trimmed by 5 bases and J by 3 bases, 5 bases remained unmatched. Germline V CDR1 and CDR2: SEHNR, FQNEAQ (reference sequence). The CDR3 coding sequence is TGTGCCAGCAGCCGTCAGGGGGCCCCTAATGAAAAACTGTTTTTT. Protein: CASSRQGAPNEKLFF.

This clone was observed once. The CDR3 DNA sequence: TGCAGTGCTAGTTCCGGGACAGGCGTCTACGAGCAGTACTTC. This gives the protein CSASSGTGVYEQYF. The V call is TRBV20-1, the J call TRBJ2-7; 8 bases match TRBD1. This CDR3 spans 14 amino acids. Germline assignment: CDR1 DFQATT and CDR2 SNEGSKA (reference sequence). V lost 3 bases, J lost 3 bases, and 7 bases stayed unmatched.

This chain joins TRBV5-1 and TRBJ1-3, with no clear D. This CDR3 is 16 amino acids long. The germline CDR1 and CDR2 sequences are SGHRS and YFSETQ. The V end lost 3 bases, the J end lost 0 bases, and 13 bases lay between the germline ends. DNA for the CDR3: TGCGCCAGCAGCTCCGGAGCACTTACCTCTGGAAACACCATATATTTT. Amino acid sequence: CASSSGALTSGNTIYF.

This clone is a singleton in its sample. This chain links TRBV5-4 with TRBJ1-1, with TRBD1 identical over 7 bases. The junction had 3 bases not matched to a gene; V was cut back by 0 bases and J by 7 bases. Germline values: CDR1 SGHNT, CDR2 YYREEE (reference sequence). The CDR3 consists of 13 residues. CDR3 sequence: CASSLAYRGEAFF. The CDR3 nucleotides are TGTGCCAGCAGCTTGGCTTACAGGGGTGAAGCTTTCTTT.